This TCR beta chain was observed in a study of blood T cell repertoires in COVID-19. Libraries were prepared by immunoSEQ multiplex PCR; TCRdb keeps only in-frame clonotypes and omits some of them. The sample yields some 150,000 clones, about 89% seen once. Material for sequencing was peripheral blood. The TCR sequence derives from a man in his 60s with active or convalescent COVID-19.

Here the CDR3 reads CAISDLRLARGDNEQFF. The CDR3 nucleotides are TGTGCCATCAGTGACCTCCGACTAGCGAGAGGGGACAATGAGCAGTTCTTC. V usage is TRBV10-3 and J usage is TRBJ2-1, with 8 nucleotides matching TRBD2. With V trimmed by 3 bases and J by 5 bases, 12 bases remained unmatched. The length of the CDR3 is 17 residues. Germline values: CDR1 ENHRY, CDR2 SYGVKD.